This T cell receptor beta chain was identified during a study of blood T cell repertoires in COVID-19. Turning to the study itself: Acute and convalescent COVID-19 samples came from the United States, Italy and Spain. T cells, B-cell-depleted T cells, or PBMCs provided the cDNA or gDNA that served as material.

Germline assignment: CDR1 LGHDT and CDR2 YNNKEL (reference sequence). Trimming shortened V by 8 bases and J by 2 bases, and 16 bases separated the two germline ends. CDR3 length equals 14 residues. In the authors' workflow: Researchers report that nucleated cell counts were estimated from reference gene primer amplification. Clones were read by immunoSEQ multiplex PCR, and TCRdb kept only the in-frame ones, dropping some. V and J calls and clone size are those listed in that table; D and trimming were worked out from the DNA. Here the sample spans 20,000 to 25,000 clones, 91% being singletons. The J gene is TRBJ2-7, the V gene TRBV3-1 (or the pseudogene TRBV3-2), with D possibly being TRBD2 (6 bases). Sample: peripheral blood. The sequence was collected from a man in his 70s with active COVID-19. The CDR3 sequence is CASAPGGVPYEQYF. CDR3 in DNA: TGTGCCAGCGCACCCGGCGGGGTCCCCTACGAGCAGTACTTC.